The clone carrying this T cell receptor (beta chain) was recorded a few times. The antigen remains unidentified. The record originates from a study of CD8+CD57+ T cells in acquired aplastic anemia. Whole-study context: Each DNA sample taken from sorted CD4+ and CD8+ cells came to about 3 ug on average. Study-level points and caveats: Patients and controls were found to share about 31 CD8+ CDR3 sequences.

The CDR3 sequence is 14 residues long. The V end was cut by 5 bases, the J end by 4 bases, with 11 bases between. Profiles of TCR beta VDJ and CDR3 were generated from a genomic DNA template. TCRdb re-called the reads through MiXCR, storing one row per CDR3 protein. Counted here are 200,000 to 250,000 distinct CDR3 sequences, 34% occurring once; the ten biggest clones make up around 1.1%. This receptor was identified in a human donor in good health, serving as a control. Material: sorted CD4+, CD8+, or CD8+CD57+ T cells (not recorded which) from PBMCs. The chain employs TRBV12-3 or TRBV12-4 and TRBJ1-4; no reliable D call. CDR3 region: CASSETSGNEKLFF. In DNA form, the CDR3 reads TGTGCCAGCAGTGAGACCTCCGGTAATGAAAAACTGTTTTTT.